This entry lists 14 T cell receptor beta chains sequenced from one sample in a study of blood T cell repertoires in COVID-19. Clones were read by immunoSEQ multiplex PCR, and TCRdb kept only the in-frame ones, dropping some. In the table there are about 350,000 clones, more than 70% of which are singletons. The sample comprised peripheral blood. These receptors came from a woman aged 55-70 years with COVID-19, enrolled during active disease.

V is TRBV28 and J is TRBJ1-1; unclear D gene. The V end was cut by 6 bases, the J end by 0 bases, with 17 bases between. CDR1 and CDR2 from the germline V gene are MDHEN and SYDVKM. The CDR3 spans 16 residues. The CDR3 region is CASRRRTVGMNTEAFF. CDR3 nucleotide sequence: TGTGCCAGCAGAAGGAGGACCGTGGGGATGAACACTGAAGCTTTCTTT.

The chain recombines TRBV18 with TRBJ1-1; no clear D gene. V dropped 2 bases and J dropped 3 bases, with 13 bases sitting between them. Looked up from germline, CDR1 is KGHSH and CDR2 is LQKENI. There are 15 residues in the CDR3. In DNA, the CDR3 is TGTGCCAGCTCACCATCTCGAGGGCCGTACACTGAAGCTTTCTTT. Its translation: CASSPSRGPYTEAFF.

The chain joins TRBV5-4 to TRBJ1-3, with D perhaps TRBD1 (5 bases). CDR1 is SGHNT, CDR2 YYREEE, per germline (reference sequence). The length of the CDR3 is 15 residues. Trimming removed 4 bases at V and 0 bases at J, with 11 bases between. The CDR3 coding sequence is TGTGCCAGCAGCAATCCGGACACCTCTGGAAACACCATATATTTT. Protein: CASSNPDTSGNTIYF.

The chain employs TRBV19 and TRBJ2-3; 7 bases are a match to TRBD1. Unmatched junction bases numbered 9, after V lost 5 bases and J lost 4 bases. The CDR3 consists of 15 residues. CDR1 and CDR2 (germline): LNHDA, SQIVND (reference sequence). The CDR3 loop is CASSRRQGRADTQYF. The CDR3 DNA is TGTGCCAGTAGTCGCCGACAGGGTAGGGCAGATACGCAGTATTTT.

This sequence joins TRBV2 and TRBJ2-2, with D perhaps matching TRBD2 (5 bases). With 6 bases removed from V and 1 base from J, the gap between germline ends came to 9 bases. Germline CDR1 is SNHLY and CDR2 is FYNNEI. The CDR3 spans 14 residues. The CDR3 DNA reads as TGTGCCAGCAGGTGGACTCAGAACACCGGGGAGCTGTTTTTT. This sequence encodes CASRWTQNTGELFF.

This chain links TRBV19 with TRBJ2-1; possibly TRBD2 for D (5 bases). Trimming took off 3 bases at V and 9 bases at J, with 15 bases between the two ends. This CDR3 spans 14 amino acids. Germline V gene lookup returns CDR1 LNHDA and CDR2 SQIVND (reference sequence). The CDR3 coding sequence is TGTGCCAGTAGTATTGGAGGAGCCGGAGGTGAGCAGTTCTTC. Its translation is CASSIGGAGGEQFF.

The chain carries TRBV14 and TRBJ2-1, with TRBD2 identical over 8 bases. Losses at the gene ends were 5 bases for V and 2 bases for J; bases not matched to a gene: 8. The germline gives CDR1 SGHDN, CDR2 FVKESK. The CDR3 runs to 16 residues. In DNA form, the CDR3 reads TGTGCCAGCAGCGGGTTGAGAGCGGGGGCCTACAATGAGCAGTTCTTC. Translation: CASSGLRAGAYNEQFF.

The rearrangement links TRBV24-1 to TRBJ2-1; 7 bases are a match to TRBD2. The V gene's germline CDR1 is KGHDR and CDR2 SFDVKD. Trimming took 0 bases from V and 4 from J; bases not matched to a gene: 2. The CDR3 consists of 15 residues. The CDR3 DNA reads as TGTGCCACCAGTGATTTGGGGGGGGGTTACAATGAGCAGTTCTTC. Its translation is CATSDLGGGYNEQFF.

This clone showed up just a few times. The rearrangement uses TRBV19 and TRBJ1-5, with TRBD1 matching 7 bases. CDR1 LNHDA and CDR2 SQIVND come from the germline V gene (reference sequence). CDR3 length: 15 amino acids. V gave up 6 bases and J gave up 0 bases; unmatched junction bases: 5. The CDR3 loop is CASRRDSFSNQPQHF. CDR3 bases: TGTGCCAGTAGGCGGGACAGTTTTAGCAATCAGCCCCAGCATTTT.

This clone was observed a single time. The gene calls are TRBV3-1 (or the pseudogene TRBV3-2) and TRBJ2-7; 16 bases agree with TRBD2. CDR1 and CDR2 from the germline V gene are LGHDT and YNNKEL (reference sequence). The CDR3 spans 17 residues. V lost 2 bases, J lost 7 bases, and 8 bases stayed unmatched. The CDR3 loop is CASSQPGLAGGPWEQYF. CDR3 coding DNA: TGTGCCAGCAGCCAACCGGGACTAGCGGGGGGGCCCTGGGAGCAGTACTTC.

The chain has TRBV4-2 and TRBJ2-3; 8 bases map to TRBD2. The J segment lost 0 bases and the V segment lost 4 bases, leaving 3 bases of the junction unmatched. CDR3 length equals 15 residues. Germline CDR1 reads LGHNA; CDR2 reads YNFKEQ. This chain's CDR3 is CASSLSGGSTDTQYF. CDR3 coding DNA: TGTGCCAGCAGCCTAAGCGGGGGTAGCACAGATACGCAGTATTTT.

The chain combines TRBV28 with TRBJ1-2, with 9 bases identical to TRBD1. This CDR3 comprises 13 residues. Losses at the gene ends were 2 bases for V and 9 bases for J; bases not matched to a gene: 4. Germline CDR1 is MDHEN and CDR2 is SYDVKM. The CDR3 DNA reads TGTGCCAGCAGTTTAGGGGACAGGGAACGCTACACCTTC. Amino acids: CASSLGDRERYTF.

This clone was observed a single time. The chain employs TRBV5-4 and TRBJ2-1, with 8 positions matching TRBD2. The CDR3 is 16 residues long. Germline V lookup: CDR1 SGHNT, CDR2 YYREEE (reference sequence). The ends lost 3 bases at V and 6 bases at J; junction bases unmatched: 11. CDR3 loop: CASSSSGTRSINEQFF. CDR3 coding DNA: TGTGCCAGCAGCTCGTCCGGGACTAGATCAATCAATGAGCAGTTCTTC.

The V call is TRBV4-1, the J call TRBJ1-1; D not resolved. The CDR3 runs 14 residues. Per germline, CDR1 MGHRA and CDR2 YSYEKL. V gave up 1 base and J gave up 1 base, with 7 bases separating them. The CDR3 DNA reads TGCGCCAGCAGCCAAGGAGGCGCGAACACTGAAGCTTTCTTT. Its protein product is CASSQGGANTEAFF.